This T cell receptor (beta chain) was observed in a study of human T cells and chemical hapten exposure. Methods used by the authors: Sample TCR totals centred on a median of around 100,000, ranging about 20,000 to 750,000. TCRdb called the RACE reads again in MiXCR, with one record for every CDR3 protein. It is TCRdb's table, rather than the study itself, that gives the V and J calls and clone size. In the table there are a few hundred thousand distinct CDR3 sequences, 4% to 5.5% of which are singletons. Whole-study results and caveats: The donor cohort had alopecia, so its immune response may not match that of healthy people.

Stated time point: patch test 1, 2 weeks after DPC sensitization. Treatment in this sample: therapeutic diphenylcyclopropenone sensitization with weekly scalp DPC. Venepuncture was done earlier than the placement of each patch test. Each donor was an alopecia patient between 18 and 70 years of age who qualified for DPC. Trimming took off 2 bases at V and 6 bases at J, with 11 bases between the two ends. Germline CDR1 and CDR2: SGHRS and YFSETQ. The CDR3 consists of 13 residues. This clonotype was detected many times. As yet, its antigen is unknown. This chain uses TRBV5-1 with TRBJ1-1, with a tentative D call TRBD1 (5 bases). The sequences come from whole blood, collected in connection with sensitization to the hapten diphenylcyclopropenone (DPC). The sequence was obtained from a woman in her forties or fifties with alopecia areata. Some clones in this sample may be carry-over from other donors' samples. The DNA for the CDR3 is TGCGCCAGCAGCTTAACCAGGGTTTCTGAAGCTTTCTTT. Encoded protein: CASSLTRVSEAFF.